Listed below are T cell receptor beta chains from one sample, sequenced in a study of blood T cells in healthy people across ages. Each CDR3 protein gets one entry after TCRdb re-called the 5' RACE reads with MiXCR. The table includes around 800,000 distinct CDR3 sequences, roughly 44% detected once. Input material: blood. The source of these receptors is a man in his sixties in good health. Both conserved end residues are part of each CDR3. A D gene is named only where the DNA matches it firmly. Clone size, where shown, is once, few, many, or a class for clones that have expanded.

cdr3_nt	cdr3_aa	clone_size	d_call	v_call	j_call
TGTGCCAGCAGTTCTCGCCCAGATACGCAGTATTTT	CASSSRPDTQYF	many	-	TRBV12-3/TRBV12-4	TRBJ2-3
TGTGCCAGCAGTACAGGGGGCGCGAACACTGGAGCTTTCTTT	CASSTGGANTGAFF	-	TRBD1	TRBV7-6	TRBJ1-1
TGCGCCAGCAGTTCACGGACCCGGGTCGAGTGGGGCTATGGCTACACCTTC	CASSSRTRVEWGYGYTF	-	-	TRBV27	TRBJ1-2
TGTGCCAGCAGTTTAGTGGGGCCTAAGAGTACTTTCTTT	CASSLVGPKSTFF	few	-	TRBV12-3/TRBV12-4	TRBJ1-1
TGTGCCAGCAGCCCGGCGGGGACTTACGAGCAGTACTTC	CASSPAGTYEQYF	many	-	TRBV18	TRBJ2-7
TGTGCCAGCAACTTTTGGACAGGGGAGGACACAGATACGCAGTATTTT	CASNFWTGEDTDTQYF	-	TRBD1	TRBV5-6	TRBJ2-3
TGCAGCGTTGAAGTTTTCGATACGCAGTATTTT	CSVEVFDTQYF	few	-	TRBV29-1	TRBJ2-3
TGCGCCAGCAGCTTGCAGGGGTTCGAGCAGTACTTC	CASSLQGFEQYF	-	-	TRBV5-1	TRBJ2-7
TGTGCTAGTGGTTTGGCCGAGGGGGCCGATGGCTACACCTTC	CASGLAEGADGYTF	few	TRBD1	TRBV12-5	TRBJ1-2
TGTGCCAGCAGCGTAGTCGGAGAGAGGTACAATGAGCAGTTCTTC	CASSVVGERYNEQFF	-	-	TRBV9	TRBJ2-1
TGTGCCAGCAGCGAAACTAGCGGGGGCGCGTACGAGCAGTACTTC	CASSETSGGAYEQYF	-	TRBD2	TRBV7-2	TRBJ2-7
TGCGCCAGCAGCCAAGGACTAAGAAGCGACGAGCAGTACTTC	CASSQGLRSDEQYF	-	-	TRBV4-1	TRBJ2-7
TGCAGTGCCGGCAGGGCGGCTGGGGCCAACGTCCTGACTTTC	CSAGRAAGANVLTF	many	-	TRBV20-1	TRBJ2-6
TGTGCCAGCGGCCTGGGACTAGCGGGTGAGACCCAGTACTTC	CASGLGLAGETQYF	few	TRBD2	TRBV12-3/TRBV12-4	TRBJ2-5
TGTGCCAGTAGTCCGGGACAGGGCACGGGTGGTGAGCAGTTCTTC	CASSPGQGTGGEQFF	-	TRBD1	TRBV19	TRBJ2-1
TGCAGCACGGCAGGGGGTACCGAGCGCTACAATGAGCAGTTCTTC	CSTAGGTERYNEQFF	-	TRBD1	TRBV29-1	TRBJ2-1
TGCAGCGTGAGTTTCTCTAGCAATCAGCCCCAGCATTTT	CSVSFSSNQPQHF	-	-	TRBV29-1	TRBJ1-5
TGCGCCAGCAGTCCAAGGTTTAACACCGGGGAGCTGTTTTTT	CASSPRFNTGELFF	few	-	TRBV4-3	TRBJ2-2
TGTGCCAGCAGCGTAGTAGGGGGCGCAAGCTCCTACAATGAGCAGTTCTTC	CASSVVGGASSYNEQFF	once	TRBD1	TRBV9	TRBJ2-1
TGTGCCAGCAGCTTAGCGGACAGGGAGGGACCGTCACCCCTCCACTTT	CASSLADREGPSPLHF	-	TRBD1	TRBV7-6	TRBJ1-6
TGTGCCAGCAGCCCGGGACTAGCGGGCAAGCAGTACTTC	CASSPGLAGKQYF	-	TRBD2	TRBV11-2	TRBJ2-5
TGCAGCGGGGGTCAAAATGAAAAACTGTTTTTT	CSGGQNEKLFF	-	-	TRBV29-1	TRBJ1-4
TGTGCCAGCAGCCACACAGATACGCAGTATTTT	CASSHTDTQYF	many	-	TRBV14	TRBJ2-3
TGTGCCAGCAGTTTTCCAGGCCTCTCCAGTACTTCGTCCCAGTACTTC	CASSFPGLSSTSSQYF	-	-	TRBV28	TRBJ2-7
TGCGCCAGCAGCCAAGAGGTGTCGCCTAGCACAGATACGCAGTATTTT	CASSQEVSPSTDTQYF	-	-	TRBV4-1	TRBJ2-3
TGCAGTGCTACCCCCGGGGAGCAGTACTTC	CSATPGEQYF	-	-	TRBV20-1	TRBJ2-7
TGCAGCGTTGAGAGGAGCACAGATACGCAGTATTTT	CSVERSTDTQYF	many	-	TRBV29-1	TRBJ2-3
TGTGCCAGCAGGTCACAGGGGGCTGTTAATGAAAAACTGTTTTTT	CASRSQGAVNEKLFF	-	TRBD1	TRBV12-3/TRBV12-4	TRBJ1-4
TGTGCCAGCAGCCAGGGCCGAGGGTTATACGAGCAGTACTTC	CASSQGRGLYEQYF	many	-	TRBV7-2	TRBJ2-7
TGTGCCAGCATACAATCCTACGAGCAGTACTTC	CASIQSYEQYF	-	-	TRBV2	TRBJ2-7
TGTGCTGTCGGGACTAGGCGACAAGAGACCCAGTACTTC	CAVGTRRQETQYF	-	TRBD2	TRBV30	TRBJ2-5
TGTGCCAGCAAAACTTTGGAGGGCGGGGAAAATTCACCCCTCCACTTT	CASKTLEGGENSPLHF	-	-	TRBV2	TRBJ1-6
TGCAGTGCTGCCCGGGACAGACCCTACGAGCAGTACTTC	CSAARDRPYEQYF	-	TRBD1	TRBV20-1	TRBJ2-7
TGCAGTGCTCCTCCAACGACAGGCAGGCCAACTGAAGCTTTCTTT	CSAPPTTGRPTEAFF	-	-	TRBV20-1	TRBJ1-1
TGTGCCAGCAGCGTAAGGGGGGAAACCTACGAGCAGTACTTC	CASSVRGETYEQYF	-	-	TRBV7-9	TRBJ2-7
TGTGCCAGCACCCCGGCCAGGGATGGCTACACCTTC	CASTPARDGYTF	many	-	TRBV7-9	TRBJ1-2
TGTGCCAGCAGTTACTACAGGGGGGCAGGCGAGCAGTACTTC	CASSYYRGAGEQYF	-	TRBD1	TRBV6-5	TRBJ2-7